These 19 T cell receptor beta chains share one sample of origin, sequenced in a study of CD8+ T cells in alopecia areata. TCR sequencing used cDNA made by reverse transcription of extracted RNA. Sequencing used immunoSEQ multiplex PCR; TCRdb keeps in-frame clones, though not all of them. The sample holds over 250,000 clones, and no clone turns up only once. The pooled cutaneous lymph node cells were sorted using several markers (CD4, CD8alpha, NKG2D, NKG2ACE and others). The sequenced material came from CD4+ T cells sorted from a lymph node. The receptors were gathered from a C3H/HeJ mouse with alopecia areata. For this mouse line, the MHC haplotype is H2-k.

Notes on this clone: The gene names here belong to mouse. The same CDR3 arises from other DNA sequences in this sample as well. The sequenced CDR3 bases are TGTGCCAGCAGCCCCCCGGGACAGGGGTCCTAT. Encoded protein: CASSPPGQGSY. The entire CDR3 sequence reads CASSPPGQGSYEQYF. V and J are TRBV5 and TRBJ2-7, with 10 bases identical to TRBD1. With the read ending 4 residues before the CDR3 end, the germline J gene is used to fill in that end. The length of the CDR3 is 15 residues. Per the germline V gene, CDR1 is LGHNA and CDR2 is YNLKQL (reference sequence). The V and J ends lost 4 bases and 1 base, in that order; junction bases with no gene match: 4.

This clone was counted only a few times. Gene names refer to mouse genes. From the germline J gene comes the end of the CDR3, since the read stops 4 residues before it. Other DNA sequences within the sample encode an identical CDR3. The chain uses TRBV1 and TRBJ2-1; D may be TRBD1 (5 bases). This CDR3 contains 14 residues. The germline V and J ends were trimmed by 5 bases and 1 base, with 9 bases remaining between them. CDR1 NSQYPW and CDR2 LRSPGD come from the germline V gene (reference sequence). CDR3: CTCSPGQNYAEQFF. The part of the CDR3 DNA that was read is TGCACCTGCAGTCCTGGACAAAACTATGCT. Full variable domain (remainder filled in from reference TRBV1 and TRBJ2-1): VTLLEQNPRWRLVPRGQAVNLRCILKNSQYPWMSWYQQDLQKQLQWLFTLRSPGDKEVKSLPGADYLATRVTDTELRLQVANMSQGRTLYCTCSPGQNYAEQFFGPGTRLTVL.

This clone has more than one count but fewer than ten. Mouse gene names apply. Read sequence stops 4 residues before the CDR3 end, and the germline J gene provides the missing end. Other DNA variants within this sample encode the same CDR3. The V gene is TRBV19, the J gene TRBJ2-2; tentatively, D is TRBD1 (6 bases). From germline, CDR1 is FNHDT and CDR2 SITEND (reference sequence). The V end lost 1 base, the J end lost 4 bases, and 8 bases lay between the germline ends. The CDR3 totals 14 residues. Incomplete CDR3 DNA: TGTGCCAGCAGTATACCAGGGGCCACCGGG. Translated, it gives CASSIPGATG. The complete CDR3 sequence is CASSIPGATGQLYF.

Only a few counts were recorded for this clone. Gene names are mouse gene names. The read terminates 4 residues ahead of where the CDR3 ends, so the germline J gene completes it. The chain has TRBV1 and TRBJ2-4; 9 nucleotides match TRBD2. Unmatched junction bases numbered 5, after V lost 0 bases and J lost 1 base. The CDR3 runs 17 residues. Germline-derived CDR1 and CDR2 are NSQYPW and LRSPGD (reference sequence). Partial CDR3 DNA: TGCACCTGCAGTGCAGATAACTGGGGGGCGGGTCAAAAC. Translating gives CTCSADNWGAGQN. The CDR3 in full is CTCSADNWGAGQNTLYF.

This clone was counted between two and nine times. The germline and genes are mouse ones. The CDR3 end is not reached by the read, which stops 4 residues before it; the germline J gene fills it in. V gene TRBV14 combines with J gene TRBJ2-5; 9 bases align to TRBD1. Germline-derived CDR1 and CDR2 are SGHDT and FRDEAV. Trimming removed 5 bases from V and 3 bases from J; junction bases left unmatched: 4. This CDR3 spans 14 amino acids. CDR3 bases read: TGTGCCAGCAGCCGAGGACAGGGGCAAGAC. Translation: CASSRGQGQD. The CDR3 as a whole reads CASSRGQGQDTQYF.

About this clone itself: The gene names given are mouse names. Read sequence stops 4 residues before the CDR3 end, and the germline J gene provides the missing end. The chain links TRBV5 to TRBJ1-1; D call uncertain. This CDR3 contains 13 residues. V lost 1 base and J lost 2, with 5 bases in between. CDR1 LGHNA and CDR2 YNLKQL come from the germline V gene (reference sequence). The CDR3 DNA, read in part, is TGTGCCAGCAGCCAAGTCACTAACACA. Translated: CASSQVTNT. The full CDR3 reads CASSQVTNTEVFF.

This clone has just a few counts. Gene names and germline match the mouse. The read ends 4 residues early relative to the CDR3; the germline J gene fills the gap. The chain links TRBV13-1 to TRBJ1-2; possible D gene TRBD1, 6 bases. Trimming took 4 bases from V and 1 from J, leaving 8 bases between them. CDR1 is NSHNY, CDR2 SYGAGN, per germline. The CDR3 has 13 residues. The CDR3 sequence is CASSWTENSDYTF. The sequenced CDR3 bases are TGTGCCAGCAGTTGGACAGAAAACTCC.

This clone occurred a few times. Gene names and germline match the mouse. Read sequence stops 4 residues before the CDR3 end, and the germline J gene provides the missing end. The chain carries TRBV13-1 and TRBJ2-5; TRBD1 matches 10 bases. Germline V gene sequence: CDR1 NSHNY, CDR2 SYGAGN. This CDR3 is 14 amino acids long. CDR3 DNA (partial): TGTGCCAGCAGTGGCCGGGACAGGGGAGAC. It is translated as CASSGRDRGD. The full CDR3 reads CASSGRDRGDTQYF.

A remark on this clone: Genes here carry mouse names. The read ends 4 residues early relative to the CDR3; the germline J gene fills the gap. The rearrangement joins TRBV13-1 to TRBJ2-3; D might be TRBD2 (5 bases). The CDR3 runs 15 residues. Germline V lookup: CDR1 NSHNY, CDR2 SYGAGN. Between the trimmed V and J ends, which lost 0 bases and 0 bases, there was a span of 8 bases. The CDR3 region is CASSDALVSAETLYF. Partial CDR3 DNA: TGTGCCAGCAGTGATGCACTGGTTAGTGCAGAA.

This clone was observed a few times. The gene names given are mouse names. With the read ending 4 residues before the CDR3 end, the germline J gene is used to fill in that end. V is TRBV31 and J is TRBJ2-2, with D uncertain. The CDR3 sequence is 13 residues long. Germline V gene lookup returns CDR1 GKSSPN and CDR2 SITVG. Partial CDR3 DNA: TGTGCCTGGAGTACCCGAGAGGGCGGG. It translates to CAWSTREGG. The whole CDR3 sequence is CAWSTREGGQLYF.

This clone was found a few times. Gene names and germline refer to mouse. The observed sequence ends 4 residues before the CDR3 terminus, with the missing tail filled in from the germline J gene. This chain links TRBV1 with TRBJ1-1; D is uncertain. V lost 1 base and J 3 bases, leaving 9 bases between the germline ends. The CDR3 totals 14 residues. Germline V gene lookup returns CDR1 NSQYPW and CDR2 LRSPGD (reference sequence). The CDR3 bases that were read are TGCACCTGCAGTGCAGTGGGGAGAGACACA. As protein: CTCSAVGRDT. The entire CDR3 is CTCSAVGRDTEVFF.

Regarding this clone: Here the gene names and germline are mouse. The read is 4 residues too short to cover the CDR3 end, so that end is filled in from the germline J gene. V usage is TRBV5 and J usage is TRBJ2-1, with 8 bases lining up with TRBD1. In germline, CDR1 is LGHNA, CDR2 YNLKQL (reference sequence). This CDR3 is built from 17 residues. J was trimmed by 2 bases and V by 2 bases; bases with no gene match: 8. CDR3 bases read: TGTGCCAGCAGCCAATCCAGACAGGGGCCTCACTATGCT. This gives the protein CASSQSRQGPHYA. The complete CDR3 reads CASSQSRQGPHYAEQFF.

There are a few counts of this clone. Germline and genes here are mouse. The CDR3 goes on 4 residues after the read ends, and that part is filled in from the germline J gene. This chain links TRBV5 with TRBJ2-7; 7 nucleotides agree with TRBD1. This CDR3 contains 14 residues. The germline CDR1 and CDR2 sequences are LGHNA and YNLKQL (reference sequence). J lost 3 bases, V lost 0 bases, and 2 bases had no gene match. Incomplete CDR3 DNA: TGTGCCAGCAGCCAAGAGAGGGACAGCTAT. It is translated as CASSQERDSY. The whole CDR3 region reads CASSQERDSYEQYF.

In this sample, this clone turned up a few times. The gene names given are mouse names. Read sequence stops 4 residues before the CDR3 end, and the germline J gene provides the missing end. This chain connects TRBV5 to TRBJ2-7; 10 bases are a match to TRBD2. The CDR3 has 14 residues. From germline, CDR1 is LGHNA and CDR2 YNLKQL (reference sequence). CDR3 in amino acids: CASSPLGLGYEQYF. The DNA read from the CDR3 is TGTGCCAGCAGCCCCCTGGGACTGGGGTAT.

Only a few counts were recorded for this clone. Each gene name is a mouse one. Read coverage stops 4 residues before the CDR3 terminus; the germline J gene supplies the remainder. This chain joins TRBV13-3 and TRBJ2-3; 7 bases are shared with TRBD1. Trimming at V came to 1 base and at J to 2 bases, leaving 4 bases not matched to a gene. Per germline, CDR1 NNHDY and CDR2 SYVADS. The CDR3 is made up of 15 amino acids. CDR3 amino acids: CASSDKGQNAETLYF. CDR3 bases read: TGTGCCAGCAGTGATAAGGGACAGAATGCAGAA.

On this clone: Germline and genes: mouse. The read ends 4 residues shy of where the CDR3 ends; the end is completed using the germline J gene. This chain connects TRBV19 to TRBJ1-2; D is perhaps TRBD1 (5 bases). There are 14 residues in the CDR3. Per germline, CDR1 FNHDT and CDR2 SITEND (reference sequence). The V end lost 2 bases, the J end lost 0 bases, and 8 bases lay between the germline ends. This chain's CDR3 is CASSMGEANSDYTF. The CDR3 DNA, read in part, is TGTGCCAGCAGTATGGGGGAAGCAAACTCC.

This clone was counted between two and nine times. Gene names refer to mouse genes. CDR3 protein: CASSDAGTGRDEQYF. The DNA read from the CDR3 is TGTGCCAGCAGTGATGCAGGGACAGGGAGAGAT. V and J are TRBV13-1 and TRBJ2-7; the match to TRBD1 covers 9 bases. Read data end 4 residues before the CDR3 end; the end is taken from the germline J gene. Germline values: CDR1 NSHNY, CDR2 SYGAGN. This CDR3 has 15 residues.

On this clone itself: The germline and genes are mouse ones. The CDR3 loop reads CASSDSGGGQNTLYF. The sequenced CDR3 bases are TGTGCCAGCAGTGATTCTGGGGGGGGACAAAAC. V gene TRBV13-1 combines with J gene TRBJ2-4; 9 bases are shared with TRBD2. The CDR3 end lies 4 residues beyond the end of the read and is filled in from the germline J gene. This CDR3 is built from 15 residues. Germline lookup yields CDR1 NSHNY and CDR2 SYGAGN. The V segment lost 1 base and the J segment 3 bases; nucleotides outside the gene matches: 3.

This clone was seen only a few times. Gene names denote mouse genes. The CDR3 end falls 4 residues outside the read, so it is completed with the germline J gene. The V gene is TRBV4, the J gene TRBJ1-1, with D possibly being TRBD1 (6 bases). V was clipped by 4 bases and J by 0 bases, with 12 bases between them. Germline loops: CDR1 LGHDT, CDR2 YNNKQL (reference sequence). There are 15 residues in the CDR3. This CDR3 reads CASSSRGGANTEVFF. The sequenced CDR3 bases are TGTGCCAGCAGCTCCAGGGGAGGCGCAAACACA.